This is a list of T cell receptor beta chains from one sample in a study of blood T cell repertoires in COVID-19. The table came from immunoSEQ multiplex PCR; TCRdb's copy has only in-frame clones and leaves some out. Of some 200,000 clones in the sample, around 82% were seen once. Material: PBMCs or T cells enriched from blood (not recorded which). Receptors originate from a woman aged 60-75 years with acute COVID-19. CDR3s include the opening cysteine and the closing phenylalanine or tryptophan. D genes are given only for firm matches. Clone size is stated in some rows and not others, as once, few, many or a class when expanded.

clone_size cdr3_length j_call v_call d_call cdr3_nt cdr3_aa
- 17 TRBJ1-2 TRBV18 TRBD1 TGTGCCAGCTCACCTACCGGCGACAGGGGGCGTAACTATGGCTACACCTTC CASSPTGDRGRNYGYTF
- 13 TRBJ2-5 TRBV6-2/TRBV6-3 - TGTGCCAGCAGTTATTTGCAGTCAGGGGCCCAGTACTTC CASSYLQSGAQYF
- 14 TRBJ1-5 TRBV11-2 - TGTGCCAGCAGCCCCGACAGCTTAAATCAGCCCCAGCATTTT CASSPDSLNQPQHF
- 13 TRBJ2-1 TRBV19 TRBD2 TGTGCCAGTAGCCGCGGACTAGCGGCCAAGGAGTTCTTC CASSRGLAAKEFF
- 13 TRBJ1-1 TRBV30 - TGTGCCTGGAGTGTGGGGGGGAACACTGAAGCTTTCTTT CAWSVGGNTEAFF
- 15 TRBJ2-1 TRBV5-4 TRBD2 TGTGCCAGCAGCTCCCTCGCGGGAGGGCCGAGTGAGCAGTTCTTC CASSSLAGGPSEQFF
- 16 TRBJ2-7 TRBV7-9 TRBD2 TGTGCCAGCAGCCTCCGACTAGCGGGTGGGGGCCACGAGCAGTACTTC CASSLRLAGGGHEQYF
- 14 TRBJ1-1 TRBV6-5 - TGTGCCAGCAGGGGTTACAGGGAAGACACTGAAGCTTTCTTT CASRGYREDTEAFF
- 16 TRBJ2-1 TRBV5-1 TRBD2 TGCGCCAGCAGCTTGCCACTAGCGGGAGTTGGAAATGAGCAGTTCTTC CASSLPLAGVGNEQFF
- 16 TRBJ1-5 TRBV28 TRBD1 TGTGCCAGCAGTTTTTTTGGGACAGGGGAGGATCAGCCCCAGCATTTT CASSFFGTGEDQPQHF
once 13 TRBJ2-5 TRBV11-2 - TGTGCCAGCAGCTGGGGGCCGGGGGAGACCCAGTACTTC CASSWGPGETQYF
few 13 TRBJ1-1 TRBV6-5 - TGTGCCAGCAGTTTGCAGGGGCGCACTGAAGCTTTCTTT CASSLQGRTEAFF
- 15 TRBJ2-3 TRBV6-2/TRBV6-3 TRBD2 TGTGCCAGCAGTTACGATTCTAGCGGGAGTTTGACGCAGTATTTT CASSYDSSGSLTQYF